The 27 T cell receptor beta chains given below trace back to one sample, sequenced in a study of cytomegalovirus exposure and HLA in healthy donors. The PCR ran on 60 Vbeta and 13 Jbeta primers. Assay used: immunoSEQ multiplex PCR; TCRdb lists only in-frame clones, some missing. This sample's clone table lists more than 65,000 clones. Sequencing input: PBMCs. These receptor sequences come from a man in his forties in good health and CMV-seronegative.

V gene TRBV7-2 combines with J gene TRBJ2-6; a weak D match, TRBD1 (6 bases). The germline V and J ends were trimmed by 4 bases and 3 bases, with 13 bases remaining between them. Germline V gene lookup returns CDR1 SGHTA and CDR2 FQGNSA. The length of the CDR3 is 16 residues. Here the CDR3 reads CASSSGQSFGANVLTF. DNA of the CDR3: TGTGCCAGCAGCTCCGGACAGTCATTTGGGGCCAACGTCCTGACTTTC.

The V gene is TRBV5-1, the J gene TRBJ1-2, with a tentative D call TRBD1 (6 bases). The CDR3 runs 14 residues. The V gene's germline CDR1 is SGHRS and CDR2 YFSETQ. The germline V and J ends were trimmed by 4 bases and 6 bases, with 16 bases remaining between them. CDR3 coding DNA: TGCGCCAGCAGCCGTTTAACAGGGATGGATGGCTACACCTTC. Translating gives CASSRLTGMDGYTF.

The chain combines TRBV6-6 with TRBJ1-1; no firm D call. Trimming left V 4 bases short and J 1 base short, with 10 bases between. The length of the CDR3 is 14 residues. Per germline, CDR1 MNHNY and CDR2 SVGAGI (reference sequence). The CDR3 nucleotides are TGTGCCAGCAGTTCGCGGTTGGGGAACACTGAAGCTTTCTTT. Encoded protein: CASSSRLGNTEAFF.

This sequence joins TRBV10-3 and TRBJ2-5; possible D gene TRBD2, 7 bases. Trimming cost V 1 base and J 5 bases, with 14 bases left between them. This CDR3 has 15 residues. CDR1 is ENHRY and CDR2 is SYGVKD in the germline V gene. The DNA for the CDR3 is TGTGCCATCAGTGAGTGGGGGGGGCAGAAGGAGACCCAGTACTTC. Its protein product is CAISEWGGQKETQYF.

The CDR3 loop is CASRSGEAAQETQYF. CDR3 bases: TGTGCCAGCAGGAGCGGGGAGGCGGCCCAAGAGACCCAGTACTTC. V usage is TRBV2 and J usage is TRBJ2-5, with 7 bases aligning to TRBD2. Per germline, CDR1 SNHLY and CDR2 FYNNEI. The CDR3 has 15 residues. With 6 bases clipped from V and 1 base from J, the junction kept 8 bases outside the gene matches.

The rearrangement joins TRBV7-9 to TRBJ2-7, with 9 nucleotides matching TRBD2. The CDR3 runs 15 residues. V shed 1 base and J 2 bases; nucleotides not matched to a gene: 3. CDR1 is SEHNR and CDR2 is FQNEAQ in the germline V gene (reference sequence). CDR3 DNA: TGTGCCAGCAGCTTAGTCTTAGCGGGGGCCTACGAGCAGTACTTC. Residues: CASSLVLAGAYEQYF.

The chain recombines TRBV6-1 with TRBJ2-7; 9 nucleotides agree with TRBD1. This CDR3 has 15 residues. V trimming: 4 bases; J trimming: 7 bases; junction bases outside the gene matches: 11. CDR1 is MNHNS, CDR2 SASEGT, per germline. This chain's CDR3 is CASSVGDRASVEQYF. CDR3 DNA: TGTGCCAGCAGTGTAGGGGACAGGGCCTCGGTGGAGCAGTACTTC.

V and J are TRBV27 and TRBJ2-2, with TRBD2 matching 8 bases. CDR3 length equals 16 residues. Germline CDR1 MNHEY, CDR2 SMNVEV (reference sequence). Germline trimming cut 2 bases from V and 6 bases from J; bases unmatched to any gene: 8. The CDR3: CASSLLRGGWSGELFF. The CDR3, as DNA: TGTGCCAGCAGTTTACTTCGCGGGGGGTGGTCCGGGGAGCTGTTTTTT.

V usage is TRBV2 and J usage is TRBJ2-3, with TRBD2 matching 11 bases. Trimming at V came to 6 bases and at J to 4 bases, leaving 12 bases not matched to a gene. The CDR3 loop spans 17 amino acids. Germline V lookup: CDR1 SNHLY, CDR2 FYNNEI. CDR3 bases: TGTGCCAGCAGCGGGCCTAGCGGGGGGATTGGCCCAGATACGCAGTATTTT. Encoded protein: CASSGPSGGIGPDTQYF.

The chain uses TRBV11-3 and TRBJ2-1; 10 bases align to TRBD1. The V and J ends lost 4 bases and 12 bases, in that order; junction bases with no gene match: 18. The CDR3 spans 17 residues. Germline lookup yields CDR1 SGHNT and CDR2 YENEEA. The CDR3 DNA reads as TGTGCCAGCAGCTCAAGCCGGGACAGGGGTCTACGGGGGGGGCAGTTCTTC. This encodes CASSSSRDRGLRGGQFF.

CDR3 sequence: CASSQGQGESPLHF. CDR3 bases: TGCGCCAGCAGCCAGGGACAGGGGGAATCACCCCTCCACTTT. The chain couples TRBV5-1 to TRBJ1-6; 11 bases fit TRBD1. This CDR3 has 14 residues. The germline gives CDR1 SGHRS, CDR2 YFSETQ. Trimming at V came to 4 bases and at J to 10 bases, leaving 4 bases not matched to a gene.

The chain recombines TRBV19 with TRBJ2-3; D is possibly TRBD2 (5 bases). This CDR3 has 13 residues. The V gene lost 2 bases and the J gene lost 4 bases, with 7 bases spanning the gap. CDR1 and CDR2 from the germline V gene are LNHDA and SQIVND (reference sequence). The CDR3 bases are TGTGCCAGTAGTATACTAGCCTCAGATACGCAGTATTTT. Translating it yields CASSILASDTQYF.

The rearrangement links TRBV15 to TRBJ2-7; 7 bases are a match to TRBD2. Germline CDR1 is LNHNV and CDR2 is YYDKDF (reference sequence). With 0 bases clipped from V and 2 bases from J, the junction kept 1 base outside the gene matches. This CDR3 has 14 residues. The DNA for the CDR3 is TGTGCCACCAGCAGAGATCTAGCGGCCTACGAGCAGTACTTC. Encoded protein: CATSRDLAAYEQYF.

The V gene is TRBV7-9, the J gene TRBJ1-1; no definite D call. This CDR3 is built from 14 residues. The germline V and J ends were trimmed by 1 base and 1 base, with 7 bases remaining between them. CDR1 is SEHNR and CDR2 is FQNEAQ in the germline V gene (reference sequence). Written as DNA, the CDR3 is TGTGCCAGCAGCTTAGTCGAGGGGAACACTGAAGCTTTCTTT. This translates into CASSLVEGNTEAFF. The full variable domain, with the rest looked up from reference TRBV7-9 and TRBJ1-1, is DTGVSQNPRHKITKRGQNVTFRCDPISEHNRLYWYRQTLGQGPEFLTYFQNEAQLEKSRLLSDRFSAERPKGSFSTLEIQRTEQGDSAMYLCASSLVEGNTEAFFGQGTRLTVV.

The genes are TRBV9 and TRBJ2-1; no definite D call. Germline values: CDR1 SGDLS, CDR2 YYNGEE. This CDR3 is built from 11 residues. The V gene lost 4 bases and the J gene lost 7 bases, with 6 bases spanning the gap. The CDR3 loop is CASSSTNEQFF. DNA of the CDR3: TGTGCCAGCAGCTCAACAAATGAGCAGTTCTTC.

In the case of this clone: Other nucleotide sequences in the sample specify the same CDR3. The chain joins TRBV2 to TRBJ1-1; D gene uncertain. There are 13 residues in the CDR3. V lost 3 bases and J 1 base, leaving 6 bases between the germline ends. Germline V gene sequence: CDR1 SNHLY, CDR2 FYNNEI. The CDR3 coding sequence is TGTGCCAGCAGTGACCGGGGGAACACTGAAGCTTTCTTT. Its protein product is CASSDRGNTEAFF. Drawing the rest from reference TRBV2 and TRBJ1-1, the complete variable domain is EPEVTQTPSHQVTQMGQEVILRCVPISNHLYFYWYRQILGQKVEFLVSFYNNEISEKSEIFDDQFSVERPDGSNFTLKIRSTKLEDSAMYFCASSDRGNTEAFFGQGTRLTVV.

The chain has TRBV5-1 and TRBJ2-1; 8 bases line up with TRBD2. CDR3 length equals 14 residues. CDR1 and CDR2 from the germline V gene are SGHRS and YFSETQ. After removal of 5 bases from V and 10 bases from J, the junction contained 11 bases not matched to a gene. The CDR3 protein is CASSGYGGAGEQFF. The CDR3 DNA sequence: TGCGCCAGCAGTGGGTACGGGGGGGCTGGGGAGCAGTTCTTC.

The CDR3 here is CASTHQRSETQYF. CDR3 bases: TGTGCCAGCACGCACCAGAGGTCGGAGACCCAGTACTTC. The rearrangement joins TRBV5-6 to TRBJ2-5; no clear D gene. With 6 bases removed from V and 5 bases from J, the gap between germline ends came to 14 bases. The CDR3 is 13 amino acids. The germline V gene has CDR1 SGHDT and CDR2 YYEEEE.

The rearrangement uses TRBV2 and TRBJ2-5; tentative D call: TRBD2 (6 bases). Trimming shortened V by 5 bases and J by 3 bases, and 10 bases separated the two germline ends. The germline gives CDR1 SNHLY, CDR2 FYNNEI. CDR3 size: 13 residues. The DNA of the CDR3 is TGTGCCAGCAGTTCGGGACTCGAAGAGACCCAGTACTTC. It specifies CASSSGLEETQYF.

The V and J genes are TRBV6-1 and TRBJ1-5; D may be TRBD1 (5 bases). V gave up 7 bases and J gave up 0 bases, with 7 bases separating them. Germline CDR1 is MNHNS and CDR2 is SASEGT. This CDR3 is built from 13 residues. The CDR3 coding sequence is TGTGCCAGCACAGGGCTTAGCAATCAGCCCCAGCATTTT. Its protein product is CASTGLSNQPQHF.

J is TRBJ2-7 and V is TRBV7-2, with D maybe TRBD2 (5 bases). V shed 1 base and J shed 6 bases, with 13 bases lying between them. Germline values: CDR1 SGHTA, CDR2 FQGNSA. This CDR3 contains 14 residues. CDR3 sequence reads: CASSLGTSGGEQYF. The CDR3 nucleotides are TGTGCCAGCAGCTTAGGGACTTCCGGTGGCGAGCAGTACTTC.

The rearrangement joins TRBV5-4 to TRBJ1-1; 8 positions agree with TRBD1. The V and J ends lost 3 bases and 5 bases, in that order; junction bases with no gene match: 9. Looked up from germline, CDR1 is SGHNT and CDR2 is YYREEE (reference sequence). CDR3 size: 15 residues. The CDR3 DNA reads TGTGCCAGCAGCTCTTCCGACAGGGGAAGAACTGAAGCTTTCTTT. Its translation is CASSSSDRGRTEAFF.

A note on this clone: Sequence at one end of the junction differs from germline and may be a read error. Other nucleotide sequences from this sample produce the same CDR3. The V gene is TRBV4-1, the J gene TRBJ1-6, with D possibly being TRBD1 (6 bases). CDR3 size: 16 residues. CDR1 MGHRA and CDR2 YSYEKL come from the germline V gene. CDR3 protein: CASSQDRGGHGSPLHF. The CDR3 coding sequence is TGCGCTAGCAGCCAAGATAGGGGGGGGCATGGTTCACCCCTCCACTTT.

The rearrangement links TRBV30 to TRBJ1-6; the match to TRBD1 covers 11 bases. CDR3 length: 19 residues. V was clipped by 3 bases and J by 1 base; unmatched bases: 11. Germline V gene data show CDR1 as GTSNPN and CDR2 as SVGIG (reference sequence). The CDR3 here is CAWSAPTGTGGSYNSPLHF. CDR3 coding DNA: TGTGCCTGGAGCGCCCCAACCGGGACAGGGGGATCCTATAATTCACCCCTCCACTTT.

Note on this clone: Mismatch with germline at one junction end may stem from a read error. V is TRBV7-7 and J is TRBJ2-1; 8 bases align to TRBD2. CDR3 size: 15 residues. Germline CDR1 reads SSHAT; CDR2 reads FNYEAQ (reference sequence). The CDR3 DNA reads as TGTGCTAGCAGCTTAGGAGCGGGGGAGTACAATGAGCAGTTCTTC. Protein product: CASSLGAGEYNEQFF.

The J gene is TRBJ1-1, the V gene TRBV29-1; 7 bases align to TRBD1. The CDR3 runs to 11 residues. V shed 7 bases, J shed 8 bases, and the junction held 7 bases outside the gene matches. The germline V gene encodes CDR1 SQVTM and CDR2 ANQGSEA. This chain's CDR3 is CSASTGLEAFF. The CDR3 bases are TGCAGCGCCTCGACAGGGCTGGAAGCTTTCTTT.

The chain couples TRBV28 to TRBJ1-1; D call uncertain. Germline loops: CDR1 MDHEN, CDR2 SYDVKM. V lost 5 bases to trimming and J lost 1 base, with 5 bases between them. This CDR3 has 12 amino acids. CDR3 amino acids: CASSAGNTEAFF. For the CDR3, the DNA is TGTGCCAGCAGTGCGGGGAACACTGAAGCTTTCTTT.